The sequence of this T cell receptor beta chain was determined in a study of Ad26.COV2.S vaccination and SARS-CoV-2 variants. Libraries were prepared by immunoSEQ multiplex PCR; TCRdb keeps only in-frame clonotypes and omits some of them. The sample yields 440,000 or so clones, approximately 92% seen once. Trimming left V 6 bases short and J 0 bases short, with 18 bases between. The CDR3 runs to 17 residues. Germline CDR1 SNHLY, CDR2 FYNNEI. Treatment given: roughly 18 received Ad26.COV2.S at low or high dose, single or two shots; a few received placebo; per-sample allocation not given. The study sampled participants on day 63 after the first vaccine or placebo injection.

This chain uses TRBV2 with TRBJ1-3; possible D gene TRBD1, 5 bases. The origin of this receptor is a person aged 18-65 years who received the Ad26.COV2.S COVID-19 vaccine or a placebo. The sequencing here drew on peripheral blood, taken in a trial of Ad26.COV2.S vaccine versus placebo. CDR3 region: CASRPWGVVSSGNTIYF. DNA of the CDR3: TGTGCCAGCAGACCCTGGGGGGTCGTGAGCTCTGGAAACACCATATATTTT.